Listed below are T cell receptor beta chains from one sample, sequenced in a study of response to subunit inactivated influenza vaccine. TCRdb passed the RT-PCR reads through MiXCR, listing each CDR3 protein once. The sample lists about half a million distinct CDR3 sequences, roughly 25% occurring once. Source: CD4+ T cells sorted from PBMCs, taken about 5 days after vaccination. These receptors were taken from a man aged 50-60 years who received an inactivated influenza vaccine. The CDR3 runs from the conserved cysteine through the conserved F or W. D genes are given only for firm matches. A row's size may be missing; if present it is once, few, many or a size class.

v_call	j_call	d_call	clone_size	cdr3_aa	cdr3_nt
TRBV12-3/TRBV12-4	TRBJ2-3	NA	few	CASSGRAGHFPDTQYF	TGTGCCAGCAGTGGGAGAGCGGGACACTTTCCAGATACGCAGTATTTT
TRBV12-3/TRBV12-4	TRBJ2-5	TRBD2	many	CASTVTSGRVAETQYF	TGTGCCAGCACCGTGACTAGCGGGAGGGTCGCGGAGACCCAGTACTTC
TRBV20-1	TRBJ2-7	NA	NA	CSARDRDGTQLYEQYF	TGCAGTGCTAGAGACCGGGACGGAACTCAACTCTACGAGCAGTACTTC
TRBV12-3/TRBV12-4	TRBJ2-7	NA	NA	CASSLIRDGEQYF	TGTGCCAGCAGTTTAATCAGGGATGGCGAGCAGTACTTC
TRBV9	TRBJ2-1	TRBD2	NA	CASSPRTSGRFYEQFF	TGTGCCAGCAGCCCACGGACTAGCGGGAGATTCTATGAGCAGTTCTTC
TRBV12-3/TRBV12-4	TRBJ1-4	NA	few	CASSFTGIREKLFF	TGTGCCAGCAGTTTCACTGGCATCCGGGAAAAACTGTTTTTT
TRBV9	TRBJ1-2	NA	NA	CASSGRQALNGYTF	TGTGCCAGCAGCGGGAGACAGGCCCTTAATGGCTACACCTTC
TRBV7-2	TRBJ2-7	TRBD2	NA	CASSQTRASGIYEQYF	TGTGCCAGCAGCCAAACCCGAGCTAGCGGGATCTACGAGCAGTACTTC
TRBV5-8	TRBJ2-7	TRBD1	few	CASSFAGTGGSYEQYF	TGTGCCAGCAGTTTCGCCGGGACAGGGGGTTCCTACGAGCAGTACTTC
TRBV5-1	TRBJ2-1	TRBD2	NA	CASSLVRPSGRARSSYNEQFF	TGCGCCAGCAGCTTGGTTCGGCCTAGCGGGAGGGCCAGGAGCTCCTACAATGAGCAGTTCTTC
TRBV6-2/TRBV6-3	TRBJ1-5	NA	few	CASSEERVGDQPQHF	TGTGCCAGCAGTGAGGAAAGGGTTGGCGATCAGCCCCAGCATTTT
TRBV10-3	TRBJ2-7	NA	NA	CAISELRDEQYF	TGTGCCATCAGTGAGCTCAGGGACGAGCAGTACTTC
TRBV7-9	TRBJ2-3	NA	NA	CASSMTADTQYF	TGTGCCAGCAGCATGACGGCAGATACGCAGTATTTT
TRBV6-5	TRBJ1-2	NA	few	CASSYGRATNYGYTF	TGTGCCAGCAGTTACGGCCGGGCAACTAACTATGGCTACACCTTC
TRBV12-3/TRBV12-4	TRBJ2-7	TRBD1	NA	CASSPPGQGNEQYF	TGTGCCAGCAGTCCTCCGGGACAGGGGAACGAGCAGTACTTC
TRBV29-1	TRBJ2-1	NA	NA	CSGGAAYNEQFF	TGCAGCGGAGGGGCTGCCTACAATGAGCAGTTCTTC
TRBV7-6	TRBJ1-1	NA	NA	CASSLVGGPTEAFF	TGTGCCAGCAGCTTAGTTGGGGGCCCCACTGAAGCTTTCTTT
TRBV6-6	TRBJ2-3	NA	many	CASSFRYTDTQYF	TGTGCCAGCAGTTTCCGTTACACAGATACGCAGTATTTT
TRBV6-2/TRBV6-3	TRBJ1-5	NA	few	CASSYGIGGTHNNQPQHF	TGTGCCAGCAGTTACGGTATAGGGGGAACCCACAACAATCAGCCCCAGCATTTT
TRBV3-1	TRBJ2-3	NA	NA	CASSPPIYTDTQYF	TGTGCCAGCAGCCCGCCTATCTACACAGATACGCAGTATTTT
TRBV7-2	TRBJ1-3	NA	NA	CASSSRAGNSGNTIYF	TGTGCCAGCAGCTCGAGGGCAGGAAACTCTGGAAACACCATATATTTT
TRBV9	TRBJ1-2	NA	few	CASSATPFPDGKNGYTF	TGTGCCAGCAGCGCTACCCCTTTCCCCGACGGAAAAAATGGCTACACCTTC
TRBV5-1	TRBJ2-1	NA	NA	CASSFGTAIYNEQFF	TGCGCCAGCAGCTTCGGGACCGCTATCTACAATGAGCAGTTCTTC
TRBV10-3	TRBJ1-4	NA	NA	CAISLDSNEKLFF	TGTGCCATCAGCCTCGACAGTAATGAAAAACTGTTTTTT
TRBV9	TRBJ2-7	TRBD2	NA	CASSVELAGGSYEQYF	TGTGCCAGCAGCGTAGAGCTAGCGGGAGGCTCCTACGAGCAGTACTTC
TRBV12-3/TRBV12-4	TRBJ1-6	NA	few	CASSPRRDSPLHF	TGTGCCAGCAGTCCCCGGCGGGATTCACCCCTCCACTTT
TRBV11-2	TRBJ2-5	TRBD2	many	CASSSPWSGTFGETQYF	TGTGCCAGCAGCTCCCCGTGGAGCGGGACGTTCGGGGAGACCCAGTACTTC
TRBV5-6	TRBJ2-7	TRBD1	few	CASSLGPGQSYEQYF	TGTGCCAGCAGCTTGGGGCCGGGACAGTCCTACGAGCAGTACTTC
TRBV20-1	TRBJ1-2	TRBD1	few	CSARLTGSGYTF	TGCAGTGCTAGACTGACAGGGAGTGGCTACACCTTC
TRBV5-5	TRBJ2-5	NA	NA	CASSPAGEWETQYF	TGTGCGAGCAGCCCGGCAGGGGAGTGGGAGACCCAGTACTTC
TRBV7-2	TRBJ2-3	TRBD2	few	CASSLVGLAGGDTQYF	TGTGCCAGCAGCCTCGTCGGACTAGCGGGGGGGGATACGCAGTATTTT